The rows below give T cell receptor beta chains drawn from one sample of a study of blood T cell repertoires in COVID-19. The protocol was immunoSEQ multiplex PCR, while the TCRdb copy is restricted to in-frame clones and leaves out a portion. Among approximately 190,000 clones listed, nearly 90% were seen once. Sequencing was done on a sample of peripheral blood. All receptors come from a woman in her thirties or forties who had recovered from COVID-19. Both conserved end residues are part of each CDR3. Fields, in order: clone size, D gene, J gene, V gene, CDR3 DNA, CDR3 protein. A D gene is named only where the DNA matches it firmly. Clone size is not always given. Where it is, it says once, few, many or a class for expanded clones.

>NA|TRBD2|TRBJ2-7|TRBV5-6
TGTGCCAGCAGCTTCTGGGGGGGCTCCTACGAGCAGTACTTC
CASSFWGGSYEQYF
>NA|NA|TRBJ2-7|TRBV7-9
TGTGCCAGCAGCCTCCAGGGGTACGAGCAGTACTTC
CASSLQGYEQYF
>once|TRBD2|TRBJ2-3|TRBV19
TGTGCCAGTAGTATAGGCACTAGCGGGAGGGGATCCCCAGATACGCAGTATTTT
CASSIGTSGRGSPDTQYF
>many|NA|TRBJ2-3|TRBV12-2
TGTGCAAGTCGCTTAGAAATCGCGGGAGGGATCACAGATACGCAGTATTTT
CASRLEIAGGITDTQYF
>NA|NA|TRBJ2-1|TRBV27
TGTGCCAGCAGAAGTGTCCTCAGGGGGAGGACGTCCTACAATGAGCAGTTCTTC
CASRSVLRGRTSYNEQFF
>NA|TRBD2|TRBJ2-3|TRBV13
TGTGTCAGCAGCCCAGGAGGGACTAGCGGCGCGGATACGCAGTATTTT
CVSSPGGTSGADTQYF
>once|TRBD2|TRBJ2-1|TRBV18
TGTGCCAGCTCTCAACTATCTAGCGGACTCTCCTACAATGAGCAGTTCTTC
CASSQLSSGLSYNEQFF
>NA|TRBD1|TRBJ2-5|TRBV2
TGTGCCAGCAGCCCCGGGACAGGGGGAGAGACCCAGTACTTC
CASSPGTGGETQYF
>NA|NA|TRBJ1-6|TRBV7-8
TGTGCCAGCAGCTTACAGACAGTTAATAATTCACCCCTCCACTTT
CASSLQTVNNSPLHF
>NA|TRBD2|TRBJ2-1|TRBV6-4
TGTGCCAGCAGTGACAGCGGGAGGGGCAATGAGCAGTTCTTC
CASSDSGRGNEQFF
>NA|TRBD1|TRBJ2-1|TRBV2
TGTGCCAGCGATCCGGGACAGGGGAATGAGCAGTTCTTC
CASDPGQGNEQFF
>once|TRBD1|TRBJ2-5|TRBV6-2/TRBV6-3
TGTGCCAGCAGCCCGGACAGGGCCTTGGTCCAAGAGACCCAGTACTTC
CASSPDRALVQETQYF
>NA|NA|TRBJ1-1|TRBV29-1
TGCAGCGGGGTCCGGGGGTTTGAAGCTTTCTTT
CSGVRGFEAFF
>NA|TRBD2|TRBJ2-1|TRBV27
TGTGCCAGCAGTGCCCGGACTAGCTACAATGAGCAGTTCTTC
CASSARTSYNEQFF
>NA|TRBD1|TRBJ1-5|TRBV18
TGTGCCAGCTCACCTCAGGGGGGCAATCAGCCCCAGCATTTT
CASSPQGGNQPQHF
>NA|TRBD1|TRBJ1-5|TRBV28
TGTGCCAGCAGTGGGGGACAGGGCGATGGGCGACAGCCCCAGCATTTT
CASSGGQGDGRQPQHF
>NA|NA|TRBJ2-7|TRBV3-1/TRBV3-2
TGTGCCAGCAGCCCGACAGGTAGCGAGCAGTACTTC
CASSPTGSEQYF
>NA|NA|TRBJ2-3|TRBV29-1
TGCAGCGTTGGTCTGCTCCTCCCGGTGGATACGCAGTATTTT
CSVGLLLPVDTQYF
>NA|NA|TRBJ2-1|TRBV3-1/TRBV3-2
TGTGCCAGCGCTCGGGACTCCTACAATGAGCAGTTCTTC
CASARDSYNEQFF
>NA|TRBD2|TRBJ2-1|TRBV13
TGTGCCAGCAGCTTAACTAGCGGGGACAATGAGCAGTTCTTC
CASSLTSGDNEQFF
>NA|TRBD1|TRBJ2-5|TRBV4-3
TGCGCCAGCAGCCAAGGCCGACAGGGCCAAGAGACCCAGTACTTC
CASSQGRQGQETQYF
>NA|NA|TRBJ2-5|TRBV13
TGTGCCAGCAGCTTTGCGGGGTCGATGTACCAAGAGACCCAGTACTTC
CASSFAGSMYQETQYF
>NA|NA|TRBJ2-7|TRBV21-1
TGTGCCAGCAACTCACCGGGACTAGCGTTACTCGAGCAGTACTTC
CASNSPGLALLEQYF
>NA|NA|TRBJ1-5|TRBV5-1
TGCGCCAGCAGCTTAGGAGGAGTTCAGCCCCAGCATTTT
CASSLGGVQPQHF
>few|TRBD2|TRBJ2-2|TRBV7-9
TGTGCCAGCAGCCCCAGTGGGAGGGGACCGTCAGGGGAGCTGTTTTTT
CASSPSGRGPSGELFF
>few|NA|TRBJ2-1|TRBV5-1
TGCGCCAGCAGCTTGGATGTGCAGGGTTGGTATGAGCAGTTCTTC
CASSLDVQGWYEQFF
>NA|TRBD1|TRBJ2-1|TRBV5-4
TGTGCCAGCAGCTTGGAAGACAGGGGGCGCATTGAGCAGTTCTTC
CASSLEDRGRIEQFF
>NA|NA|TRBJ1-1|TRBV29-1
TGCAGCGTTGATGTCGAGATTGAAGCTTTCTTT
CSVDVEIEAFF
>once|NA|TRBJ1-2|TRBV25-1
TGTGCCAGCAGTAGGGGGGGGCCGGGCTACACCTTC
CASSRGGPGYTF
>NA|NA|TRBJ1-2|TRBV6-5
TGTGCCAGCAGACAAGGGTACGGGGCTAACTATGGCTACACCTTC
CASRQGYGANYGYTF
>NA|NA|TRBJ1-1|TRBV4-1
TGCGCCAGCAGCTATACGGGAGAAGTAAACACTGAAGCTTTCTTT
CASSYTGEVNTEAFF
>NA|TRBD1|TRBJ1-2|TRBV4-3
TGCGCCAGCAGCCAAGAGAAAGGACAGGGGGTTAACTATGGCTACACCTTC
CASSQEKGQGVNYGYTF
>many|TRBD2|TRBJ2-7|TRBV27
TGTGCCAGCAGTTTATTGTACGGGGGGGCCCACGAGCAGTACTTC
CASSLLYGGAHEQYF
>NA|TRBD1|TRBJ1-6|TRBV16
TGTGCCAGCAGCTTTTCGGGACAGACCGATTCACCCCTCCACTTT
CASSFSGQTDSPLHF
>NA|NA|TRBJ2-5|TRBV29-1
TGCAGCGTTGCGGAGCCGGTAGAGACCCAGTACTTC
CSVAEPVETQYF
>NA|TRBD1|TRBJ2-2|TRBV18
TGTGCCAGCTCACCAAGACAGGGGGCGCAGACCGGGGAGCTGTTTTTT
CASSPRQGAQTGELFF
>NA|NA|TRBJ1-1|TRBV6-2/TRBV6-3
TGTGCCAGCAGTTACTCCGGGGGCACTGAAGCTTTCTTT
CASSYSGGTEAFF
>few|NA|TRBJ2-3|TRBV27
TGTGCCAGCAGTTCCTACAGGGATACGCAGTATTTT
CASSSYRDTQYF
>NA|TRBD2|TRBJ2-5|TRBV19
TGTGCCAGTAGTATACTCCCCCAGGCGGGAGGGACTGAGACCCAGTACTTC
CASSILPQAGGTETQYF
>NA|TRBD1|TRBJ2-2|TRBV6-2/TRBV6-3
TGTGCCAGCAGTCGACAGGGCGCGAACACCGGGGAGCTGTTTTTT
CASSRQGANTGELFF
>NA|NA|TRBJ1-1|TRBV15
TGTGCCACCAGCAGAGCACATGACACTGAAGCTTTCTTT
CATSRAHDTEAFF
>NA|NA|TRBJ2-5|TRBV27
TGTGCCAGCAGTTTAACCCCGAACACAGGGCCGGCCGCGACCCAGTACTTC
CASSLTPNTGPAATQYF
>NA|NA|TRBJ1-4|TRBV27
TGTGCCAGCAGCCGAGGGTCGTGGAATGAAAAACTGTTTTTT
CASSRGSWNEKLFF
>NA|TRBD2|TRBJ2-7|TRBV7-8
TGTGCCAGCAGTCTTAACGCACTAGCGGGAAAAAAGTACTTC
CASSLNALAGKKYF
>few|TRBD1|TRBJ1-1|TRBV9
TGTGCCAGCAGCGTAGGGGGACAGGGAGACACTGAAGCTTTCTTT
CASSVGGQGDTEAFF
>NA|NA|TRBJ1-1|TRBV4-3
TGCGCCAGCAGCCCTACAGGGCTGAACACTGAAGCTTTCTTT
CASSPTGLNTEAFF
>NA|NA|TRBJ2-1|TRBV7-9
TGTGCCAGCACGACAGTCAATGAGCAGTTCTTC
CASTTVNEQFF
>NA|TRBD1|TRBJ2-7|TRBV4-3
TGCGCCAGCAGCCATAACAGGGGAAGGACCTACGAGCAGTACTTC
CASSHNRGRTYEQYF
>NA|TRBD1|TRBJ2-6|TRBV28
TGTGCCAGCAGGGGGCGGGACAGGGCACCCTCTGGGGCCAACGTCCTGACTTTC
CASRGRDRAPSGANVLTF
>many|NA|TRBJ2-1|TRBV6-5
TGTGCCGGAGGGGACAATGAGCAGTTCTTC
CAGGDNEQFF
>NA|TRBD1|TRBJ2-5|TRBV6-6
TGTGCCAGCACCAATGGCCGGGACAGCCAAGAGACCCAGTACTTC
CASTNGRDSQETQYF
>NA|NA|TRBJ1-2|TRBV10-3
TGTGCCATCAGTGAGTCGAACAGGGACTATGGCTACACCTTC
CAISESNRDYGYTF
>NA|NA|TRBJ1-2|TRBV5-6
TGTGCCAGCAGCTTGGTCGCAGGGGACGGCTACACCTTC
CASSLVAGDGYTF
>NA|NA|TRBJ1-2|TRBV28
TGTGCCAGCAGTTTATCCAGGAATAGCTATGGCTACACCTTC
CASSLSRNSYGYTF
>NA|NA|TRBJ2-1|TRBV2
TGTGCCAGCAGTTCAGCCCTACAGGACTCCTACAATGAGCAGTTCTTC
CASSSALQDSYNEQFF
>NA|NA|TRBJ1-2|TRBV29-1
TGCAGCGTTGAGAGACAGGATTATGGCTACACCTTC
CSVERQDYGYTF
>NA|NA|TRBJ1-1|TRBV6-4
TGTGCCAGCAGTGACTCGAGGGACAAAGCTTTCTTT
CASSDSRDKAFF
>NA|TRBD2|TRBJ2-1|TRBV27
TGTGCCAGCGGGGGGGACGGAACCTACAATGAGCAGTTCTTC
CASGGDGTYNEQFF
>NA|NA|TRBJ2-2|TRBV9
TGTGCCAGCAGCGTAGCCCCCAGGGACAGCTCGGGGGACACCGGGGAGCTGTTTTTT
CASSVAPRDSSGDTGELFF
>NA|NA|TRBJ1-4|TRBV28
TGTGCCAGCGGCATTTCTCCGGGACTGATTAATGAAAAACTGTTTTTT
CASGISPGLINEKLFF